Presented here are 15 T cell receptor beta chains from one specimen sequenced in a study of lymphopenia after photon versus proton radiotherapy. Sequencing was performed with immunoSEQ multiplex PCR; in TCRdb, only in-frame clones are kept and a portion is missing. The sample lists tens of thousands of clones; around 86% were seen once. The sample in question was peripheral blood, obtained from a patient treated with photon-based radiotherapy. The source is a middle-aged man with gastric cancer.

The J gene is TRBJ2-3, the V gene TRBV11-3, with 10 positions matching TRBD2. Germline CDR1 and CDR2: SGHNT and YENEEA. The CDR3 contains 14 residues. V shed 7 bases, J shed 5 bases, and the junction held 6 bases outside the gene matches. CDR3 DNA: TGTGCCAGCACCAGCGGGGGGGCGGAAGATACGCAGTATTTT. Translation: CASTSGGAEDTQYF. The whole variable domain, remainder taken from reference TRBV11-3 and TRBJ2-3, is EAGVVQSPRYKIIEKKQPVAFWCNPISGHNTLYWYLQNLGQGPELLIRYENEEAVDDSQLPKDRFSAERLKGVDSTLKIQPAELGDSAVYLCASTSGGAEDTQYFGPGTRLTVL.

The gene calls are TRBV5-1 and TRBJ2-3, with 10 positions matching TRBD2. Germline trimming cut 4 bases from V and 1 base from J; bases unmatched to any gene: 9. Germline V gene data show CDR1 as SGHRS and CDR2 as YFSETQ. The CDR3 runs to 17 residues. The CDR3 protein is CASSPPTSGLGTDTQYF. DNA for the CDR3: TGCGCCAGCAGCCCTCCGACTAGCGGGTTGGGCACAGATACGCAGTATTTT.

The chain couples TRBV6-5 to TRBJ1-1, with TRBD1 as a possible D gene (5 bases). This CDR3 has 14 residues. V lost 2 bases and J 4 bases, leaving 11 bases between the germline ends. Germline values: CDR1 MNHEY, CDR2 SVGAGI. CDR3 coding DNA: TGTGCCAGCAGTTACGGGGGGTTGGGCACTGAAGCTTTCTTT. Translating gives CASSYGGLGTEAFF.

This chain connects TRBV5-4 to TRBJ2-5; 9 positions agree with TRBD2. V trimming: 3 bases; J trimming: 1 base; junction bases outside the gene matches: 4. The germline CDR1 and CDR2 sequences are SGHNT and YYREEE (reference sequence). CDR3 length: 15 residues. CDR3 bases: TGTGCCAGCAGCTCAGGACTAGCGTTCCAAGAGACCCAGTACTTC. Amino acids: CASSSGLAFQETQYF.

This chain links TRBV20-1 with TRBJ2-3; 8 bases agree with TRBD2. With V trimmed by 6 bases and J by 11 bases, 7 bases remained unmatched. From germline, CDR1 is DFQATT and CDR2 SNEGSKA (reference sequence). The CDR3 spans 11 residues. CDR3 nucleotide sequence: TGCAGTGCCAGGACTAGCCGTGAGCAGTATTTT. Its protein product is CSARTSREQYF.

The chain links TRBV27 to TRBJ1-6; TRBD1 matches 8 bases. The length of the CDR3 is 15 residues. Germline V lookup: CDR1 MNHEY, CDR2 SMNVEV (reference sequence). Losses at the gene ends were 5 bases for V and 4 bases for J; bases not matched to a gene: 4. The CDR3 region is CASSPGQGYNSPLHF. In DNA form, the CDR3 reads TGTGCCAGCAGTCCCGGACAGGGTTATAATTCACCCCTCCACTTT.

V and J are TRBV30 and TRBJ2-5, with 9 bases lining up with TRBD1. The J segment lost 5 bases and the V segment lost 2 bases, leaving 9 bases of the junction unmatched. From germline, CDR1 is GTSNPN and CDR2 SVGIG (reference sequence). The CDR3 is 15 amino acids. The CDR3 nucleotides are TGTGCCTGGAGTTTGACAGGGGGATCGCGGGAGACCCAGTACTTC. It is translated as CAWSLTGGSRETQYF. Complete variable domain (other parts from reference TRBV30 and TRBJ2-5): SQTIHQWPATLVQPVGSPLSLECTVEGTSNPNLYWYRQAAGRGLQLLFYSVGIGQISSEVPQNLSASRPQDRQFILSSKKLLLSDSGFYLCAWSLTGGSRETQYFGPGTRLLVL.

There are a few counts of this clone. The rearrangement joins TRBV7-9 to TRBJ2-1; 7 bases are shared with TRBD2. From germline, CDR1 is SEHNR and CDR2 FQNEAQ (reference sequence). This CDR3 comprises 12 residues. Trimming took 5 bases from V and 8 from J; bases not matched to a gene: 3. In DNA, the CDR3 is TGTGCCAGCAGCGGGCTAGCGGATGAGCAGTTCTTC. This gives the protein CASSGLADEQFF.

This chain uses TRBV9 with TRBJ2-1; TRBD1 aligns across 8 bases. V trimming: 3 bases; J trimming: 3 bases; junction bases outside the gene matches: 5. Germline-derived CDR1 and CDR2 are SGDLS and YYNGEE. The CDR3 is 15 amino acids. The chain's CDR3 is CASSGGQGHYNEQFF. The CDR3 region has the DNA TGTGCCAGCAGCGGTGGACAGGGACACTACAATGAGCAGTTCTTC.

This clone was counted a few times. This chain connects TRBV2 to TRBJ2-3; TRBD1 aligns across 11 bases. The germline gives CDR1 SNHLY, CDR2 FYNNEI. This CDR3 spans 14 amino acids. With 4 bases clipped from V and 5 bases from J, the junction kept 2 bases outside the gene matches. The CDR3 spells CASSADRGQDTQYF. The CDR3 DNA reads as TGTGCCAGCAGTGCGGACAGGGGGCAAGATACGCAGTATTTT.

The J gene is TRBJ1-5, the V gene TRBV7-2; no firm D call. CDR3 length equals 15 residues. Trimming stripped 4 bases from V and 1 base from J, with 11 bases between. Germline assignment: CDR1 SGHTA and CDR2 FQGNSA. CDR3 residues: CASSWGEASNQPQHF. CDR3 bases: TGTGCCAGCAGCTGGGGTGAGGCAAGCAATCAGCCCCAGCATTTT.

The V and J genes are TRBV7-9 and TRBJ2-1, with D perhaps matching TRBD1 or TRBD2 (6 bases each). Trimming stripped 5 bases from V and 3 bases from J, with 14 bases between. The CDR3 is made up of 15 amino acids. From germline, CDR1 is SEHNR and CDR2 FQNEAQ (reference sequence). The CDR3 region is CASSPPGASYNEQFF. For the CDR3, the DNA is TGTGCCAGCAGCCCCCCGGGGGCCAGCTACAATGAGCAGTTCTTC.

This chain connects TRBV7-9 to TRBJ1-5; possibly TRBD1 for D (5 bases). Trimming shortened V by 5 bases and J by 2 bases, and 16 bases separated the two germline ends. CDR3 length: 16 amino acids. Germline values: CDR1 SEHNR, CDR2 FQNEAQ (reference sequence). CDR3 nucleotide sequence: TGTGCCAGCAGCCGGGGACTCGGGGGTGGCAATCAGCCCCAGCATTTT. This encodes CASSRGLGGGNQPQHF.

The V call is TRBV5-6, the J call TRBJ2-7; 9 nucleotides match TRBD1. V dropped 3 bases and J dropped 4; count of bases not matched to a gene: 11. This CDR3 spans 16 amino acids. Per germline, CDR1 SGHDT and CDR2 YYEEEE. The chain's CDR3 is CASSSTKWTGAYEQYF. Written as DNA, the CDR3 is TGTGCCAGCAGCTCCACTAAATGGACAGGGGCGTACGAGCAGTACTTC. Combining the CDR3 with reference TRBV5-6 and TRBJ2-7 gives the whole variable domain DAGVTQSPTHLIKTRGQQVTLRCSPKSGHDTVSWYQQALGQGPQFIFQYYEEEERQRGNFPDRFSGHQFPNYSSELNVNALLLGDSALYLCASSSTKWTGAYEQYFGPGTRLTVT.

V usage is TRBV4-2 and J usage is TRBJ1-4, with a possible D match to TRBD1 (5 bases). Per germline, CDR1 LGHNA and CDR2 YNFKEQ. V lost 4 bases to trimming and J lost 4 bases, with 13 bases between them. The CDR3 totals 15 residues. The CDR3 is CASSRIDRDNEKLFF. The CDR3 DNA is TGTGCCAGCAGCCGGATTGACAGAGATAATGAAAAACTGTTTTTT.